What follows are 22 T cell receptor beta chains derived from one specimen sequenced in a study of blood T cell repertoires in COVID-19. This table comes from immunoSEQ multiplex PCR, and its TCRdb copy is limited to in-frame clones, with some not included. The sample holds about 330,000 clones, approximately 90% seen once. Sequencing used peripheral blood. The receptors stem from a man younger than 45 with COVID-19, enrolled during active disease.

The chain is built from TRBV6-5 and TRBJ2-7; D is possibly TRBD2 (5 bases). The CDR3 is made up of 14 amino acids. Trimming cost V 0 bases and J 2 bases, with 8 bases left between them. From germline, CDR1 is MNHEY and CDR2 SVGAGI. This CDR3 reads CASSYSGGPYEQYF. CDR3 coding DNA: TGTGCCAGCAGTTACTCCGGCGGGCCCTACGAGCAGTACTTC.

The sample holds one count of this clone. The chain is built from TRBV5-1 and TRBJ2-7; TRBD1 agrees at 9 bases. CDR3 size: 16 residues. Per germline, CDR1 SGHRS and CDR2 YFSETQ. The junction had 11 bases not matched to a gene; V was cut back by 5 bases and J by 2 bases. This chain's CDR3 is CASSNTGTGMTYEQYF. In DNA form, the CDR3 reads TGCGCCAGCAGTAATACCGGGACAGGGATGACCTACGAGCAGTACTTC.

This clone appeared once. As DNA, the CDR3 is TGTGCCAGCAGCTCCGGGGTATCTGGAAACACCATATATTTT. It translates to CASSSGVSGNTIYF. This chain joins TRBV7-9 and TRBJ1-3; no reliable D call. CDR3 length: 14 amino acids. The ends were cut back, 4 bases at V and 1 base at J, with 8 bases in the middle. Germline CDR1 SEHNR, CDR2 FQNEAQ (reference sequence).

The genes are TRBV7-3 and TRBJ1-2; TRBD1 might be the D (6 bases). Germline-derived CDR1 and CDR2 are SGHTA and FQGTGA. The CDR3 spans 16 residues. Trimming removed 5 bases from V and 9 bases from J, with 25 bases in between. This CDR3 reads CASSQMGGPAQRSYTF. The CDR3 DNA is TGTGCCAGCAGCCAGATGGGGGGGCCCGCCCAAAGGAGCTACACCTTC.

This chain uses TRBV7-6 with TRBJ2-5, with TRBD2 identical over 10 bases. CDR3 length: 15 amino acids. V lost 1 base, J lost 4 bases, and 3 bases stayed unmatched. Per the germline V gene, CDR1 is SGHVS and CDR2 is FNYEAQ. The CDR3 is CASSLGGLAIETQYF. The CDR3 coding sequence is TGTGCCAGCAGCTTAGGGGGACTAGCGATAGAGACCCAGTACTTC.

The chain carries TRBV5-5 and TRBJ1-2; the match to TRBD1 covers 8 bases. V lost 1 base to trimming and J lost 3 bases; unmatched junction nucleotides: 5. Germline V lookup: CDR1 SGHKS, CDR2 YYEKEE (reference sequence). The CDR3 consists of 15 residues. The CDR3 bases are TGTGCCAGCAGCTTGCGGACAGGGACGTACTATGGCTACACCTTC. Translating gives CASSLRTGTYYGYTF.

The CDR3 region has the DNA TGCAGCGCGGGACAGGGTCCACTCACAGATACGCAGTATTTT. Its protein product is CSAGQGPLTDTQYF. The J gene is TRBJ2-3, the V gene TRBV29-1, with 9 bases lining up with TRBD1. Looked up from germline, CDR1 is SQVTM and CDR2 is ANQGSEA. The CDR3 spans 14 residues. V gave up 7 bases and J gave up 2 bases; unmatched junction bases: 7.

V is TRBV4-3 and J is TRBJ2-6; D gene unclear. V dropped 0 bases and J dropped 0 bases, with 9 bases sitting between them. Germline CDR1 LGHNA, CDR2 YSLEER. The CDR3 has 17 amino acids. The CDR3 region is CASSQDRVSSGANVLTF. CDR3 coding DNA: TGCGCCAGCAGCCAAGATCGGGTTAGCTCTGGGGCCAACGTCCTGACTTTC.

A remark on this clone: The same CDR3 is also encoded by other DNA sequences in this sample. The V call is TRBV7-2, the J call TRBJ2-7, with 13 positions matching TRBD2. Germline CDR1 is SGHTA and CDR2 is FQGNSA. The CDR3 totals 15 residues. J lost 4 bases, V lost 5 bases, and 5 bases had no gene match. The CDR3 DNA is TGTGCCAGCAGCCTGACTAGCGGGGGGATATACGAGCAGTACTTC. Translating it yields CASSLTSGGIYEQYF.

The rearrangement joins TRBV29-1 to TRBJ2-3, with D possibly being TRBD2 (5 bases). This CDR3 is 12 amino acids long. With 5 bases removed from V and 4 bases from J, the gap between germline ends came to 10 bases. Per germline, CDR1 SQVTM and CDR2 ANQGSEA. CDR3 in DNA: TGCAGCGTTCCCGGAGGTGCAGATACGCAGTATTTT. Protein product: CSVPGGADTQYF.

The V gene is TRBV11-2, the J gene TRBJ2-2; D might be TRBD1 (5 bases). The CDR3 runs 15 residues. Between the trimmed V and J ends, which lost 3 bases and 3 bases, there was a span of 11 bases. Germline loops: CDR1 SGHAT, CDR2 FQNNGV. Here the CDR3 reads CASSFLQGYTGELFF. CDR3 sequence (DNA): TGTGCCAGCAGCTTTCTGCAGGGATACACCGGGGAGCTGTTTTTT. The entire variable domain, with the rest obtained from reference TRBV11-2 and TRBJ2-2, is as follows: EAGVAQSPRYKIIEKRQSVAFWCNPISGHATLYWYQQILGQGPKLLIQFQNNGVVDDSQLPKDRFSAERLKGVDSTLKIQPAKLEDSAVYLCASSFLQGYTGELFFGEGSRLTVL.

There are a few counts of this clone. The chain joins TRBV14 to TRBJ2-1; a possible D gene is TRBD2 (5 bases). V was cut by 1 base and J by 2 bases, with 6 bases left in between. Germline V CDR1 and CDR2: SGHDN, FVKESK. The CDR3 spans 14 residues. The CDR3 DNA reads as TGTGCCAGCAGCCAAGCTAGCACCTACAATGAGCAGTTCTTC. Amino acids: CASSQASTYNEQFF. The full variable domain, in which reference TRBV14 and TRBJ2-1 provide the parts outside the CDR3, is EAGVTQFPSHSVIEKGQTVTLRCDPISGHDNLYWYRRVMGKEIKFLLHFVKESKQDESGMPNNRFLAERTGGTYSTLKVQPAELEDSGVYFCASSQASTYNEQFFGPGTRLTVL.

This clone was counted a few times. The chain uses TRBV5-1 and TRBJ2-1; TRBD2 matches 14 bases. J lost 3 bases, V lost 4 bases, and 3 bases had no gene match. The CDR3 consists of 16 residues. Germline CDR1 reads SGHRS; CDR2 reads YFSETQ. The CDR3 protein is CASSPGLAGGYNEQFF. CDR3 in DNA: TGCGCCAGCAGCCCCGGACTAGCGGGGGGCTACAATGAGCAGTTCTTC. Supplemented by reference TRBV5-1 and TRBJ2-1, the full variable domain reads KAGVTQTPRYLIKTRGQQVTLSCSPISGHRSVSWYQQTPGQGLQFLFEYFSETQRNKGNFPGRFSGRQFSNSRSEMNVSTLELGDSALYLCASSPGLAGGYNEQFFGPGTRLTVL.

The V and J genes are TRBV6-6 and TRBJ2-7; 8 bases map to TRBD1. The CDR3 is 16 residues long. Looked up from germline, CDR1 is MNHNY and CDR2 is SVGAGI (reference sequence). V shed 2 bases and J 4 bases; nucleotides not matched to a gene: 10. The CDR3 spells CASSYTATGDYYEQYF. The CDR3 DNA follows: TGTGCCAGCAGTTACACCGCGACAGGGGATTATTACGAGCAGTACTTC.

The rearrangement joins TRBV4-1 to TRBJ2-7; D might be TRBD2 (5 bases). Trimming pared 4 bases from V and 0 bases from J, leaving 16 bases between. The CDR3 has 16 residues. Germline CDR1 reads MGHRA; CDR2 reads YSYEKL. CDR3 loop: CASSLTWRTSSYEQYF. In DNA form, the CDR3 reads TGCGCCAGCAGCCTCACTTGGAGGACGAGCTCCTACGAGCAGTACTTC.

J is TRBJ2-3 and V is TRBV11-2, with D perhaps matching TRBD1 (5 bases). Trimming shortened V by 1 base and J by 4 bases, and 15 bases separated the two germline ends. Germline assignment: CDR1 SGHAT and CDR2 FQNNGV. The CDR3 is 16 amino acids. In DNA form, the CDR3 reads TGTGCCAGCAGCTTAGGATCAGGGTTGTGGGCAGATACGCAGTATTTT. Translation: CASSLGSGLWADTQYF.

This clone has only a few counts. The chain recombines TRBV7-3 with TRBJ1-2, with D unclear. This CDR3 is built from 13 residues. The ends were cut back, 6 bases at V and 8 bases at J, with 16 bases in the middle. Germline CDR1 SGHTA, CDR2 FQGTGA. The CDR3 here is CASRPDNSEGYTF. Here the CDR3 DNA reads TGTGCCAGCAGGCCAGACAACAGTGAGGGCTACACCTTC.

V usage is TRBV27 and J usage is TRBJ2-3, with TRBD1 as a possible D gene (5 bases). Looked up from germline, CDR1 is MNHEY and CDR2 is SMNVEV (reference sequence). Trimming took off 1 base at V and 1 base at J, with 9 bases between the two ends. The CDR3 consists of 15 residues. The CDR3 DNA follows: TGTGCCAGCAGTTTATTGGACACCGGCACAGATACGCAGTATTTT. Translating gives CASSLLDTGTDTQYF.

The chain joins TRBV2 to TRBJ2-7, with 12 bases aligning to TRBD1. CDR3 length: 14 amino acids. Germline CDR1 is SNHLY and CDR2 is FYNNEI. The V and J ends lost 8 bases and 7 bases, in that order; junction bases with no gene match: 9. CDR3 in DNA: TGTGCCAGCTGTTCCGGGACAGGGGGCCGAGAGCAGTACTTC. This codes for CASCSGTGGREQYF.

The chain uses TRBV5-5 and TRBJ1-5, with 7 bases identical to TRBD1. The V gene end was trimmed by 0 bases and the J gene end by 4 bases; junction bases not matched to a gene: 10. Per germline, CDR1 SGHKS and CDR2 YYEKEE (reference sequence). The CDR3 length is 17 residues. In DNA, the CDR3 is TGTGCCAGCAGCTTGGTGGGGGTACAGGGGTTGAATCAGCCCCAGCATTTT. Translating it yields CASSLVGVQGLNQPQHF. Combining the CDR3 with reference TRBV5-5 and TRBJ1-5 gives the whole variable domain DAGVTQSPTHLIKTRGQQVTLRCSPISGHKSVSWYQQVLGQGPQFIFQYYEKEERGRGNFPDRFSARQFPNYSSELNVNALLLGDSALYLCASSLVGVQGLNQPQHFGDGTRLSIL.

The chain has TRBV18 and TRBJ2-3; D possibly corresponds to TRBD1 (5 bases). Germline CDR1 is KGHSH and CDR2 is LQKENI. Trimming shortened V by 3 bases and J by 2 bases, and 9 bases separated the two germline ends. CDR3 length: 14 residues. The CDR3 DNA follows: TGTGCCAGCTCACCGGGCAGGGTCACAGATACGCAGTATTTT. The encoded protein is CASSPGRVTDTQYF.

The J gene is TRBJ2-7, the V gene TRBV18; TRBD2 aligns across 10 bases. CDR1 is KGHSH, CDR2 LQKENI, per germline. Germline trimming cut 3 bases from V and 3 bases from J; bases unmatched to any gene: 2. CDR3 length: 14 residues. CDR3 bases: TGTGCCAGCTCACCGGAGCGGGAGGGCTACGAGCAGTACTTC. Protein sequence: CASSPEREGYEQYF.